The subject of this entry is one T cell receptor (beta chain). TCRdb's copy holds only in-frame clones and misses some; the assay was immunoSEQ multiplex PCR. The data contain almost 200,000 clones, about nine tenths of them singletons. This entry is derived from a study of blood T cell repertoires in COVID-19. Study at large: Researchers got acute and convalescent COVID-19 samples from the United States, Italy and Spain. The analysed material was cDNA or gDNA that came from T cells, B-cell-depleted T cells, or PBMCs.

The CDR3 extends over 13 amino acids. V gave up 2 bases and J gave up 6 bases, with 11 bases separating them. Germline V gene sequence: CDR1 SGHVS, CDR2 FQNEAQ. Sequences were obtained from peripheral blood. The sequence came from a woman in her 70s with acute or convalescent COVID-19. The chain employs TRBV7-8 and TRBJ2-7, with a weak D call TRBD2 (5 bases). The CDR3 nucleotides are TGTGCCAGCAGCTTACTCCCTAGCCGCGAGCAGTACTTC. This codes for CASSLLPSREQYF.